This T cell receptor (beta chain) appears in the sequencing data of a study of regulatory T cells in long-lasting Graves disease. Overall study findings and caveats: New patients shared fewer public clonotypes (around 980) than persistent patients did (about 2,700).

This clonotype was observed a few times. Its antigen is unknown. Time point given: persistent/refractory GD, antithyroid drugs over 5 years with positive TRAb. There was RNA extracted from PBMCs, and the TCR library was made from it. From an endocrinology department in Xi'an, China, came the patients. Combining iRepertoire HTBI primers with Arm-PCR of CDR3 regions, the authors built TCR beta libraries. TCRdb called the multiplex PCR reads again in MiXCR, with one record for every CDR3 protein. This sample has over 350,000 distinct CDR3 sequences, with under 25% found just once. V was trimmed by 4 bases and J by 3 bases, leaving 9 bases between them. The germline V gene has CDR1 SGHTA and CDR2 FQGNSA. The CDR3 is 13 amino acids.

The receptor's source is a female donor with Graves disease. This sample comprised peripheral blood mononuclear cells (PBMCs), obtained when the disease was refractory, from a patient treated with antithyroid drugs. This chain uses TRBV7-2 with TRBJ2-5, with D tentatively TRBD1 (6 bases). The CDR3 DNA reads TGTGCCAGCAGCTACAGGGAAAAAGAGACCCAGTACTTC. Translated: CASSYREKETQYF. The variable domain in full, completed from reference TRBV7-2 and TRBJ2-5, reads GAGVSQSPSNKVTEKGKDVELRCDPISGHTALYWYRQSLGQGLEFLIYFQGNSAPDKSGLPSDRFSAERTGGSVSTLTIQRTQQEDSAVYLCASSYREKETQYFGPGTRLLVL.